Below, 11 T cell receptor beta chains from the same sample are listed, as sequenced in a study of blood T cell repertoires in COVID-19. TCRdb's table, derived via immunoSEQ multiplex PCR, lists solely in-frame clones and lacks some. This sample has approximately 290,000 clones, with approximately 83% found just once. Sequencing was done on a sample of PBMCs or T cells enriched from blood (not recorded which). The receptors stem from a woman younger than 45 who had recovered from COVID-19.

This rearrangement joins TRBV5-5 to TRBJ1-2; 9 bases are shared with TRBD1. This CDR3 spans 16 amino acids. J gave up 3 bases and V 7 bases, and 13 bases lay outside the gene matches. Germline CDR1 and CDR2: SGHKS and YYEKEE (reference sequence). The CDR3, as DNA: TGTGCCAGCGGCGAGACAGGGGGAAATGTCTACTATGGCTACACCTTC. Encoded protein: CASGETGGNVYYGYTF.

V gene TRBV28 combines with J gene TRBJ2-2; TRBD1 aligns across 7 bases. V trimming: 5 bases; J trimming: 4 bases; junction bases outside the gene matches: 7. Germline V gives CDR1 MDHEN, CDR2 SYDVKM. The CDR3 is 15 residues long. CDR3: CASSPGGLATGELFF. The CDR3 DNA is TGTGCCAGCAGTCCAGGGGGTTTGGCCACCGGGGAGCTGTTTTTT.

This clone was recorded only once. The rearrangement uses TRBV5-1 and TRBJ1-5, with unresolved D. Trimming left V 2 bases short and J 2 bases short, with 8 bases between. Per germline, CDR1 SGHRS and CDR2 YFSETQ. The CDR3 runs to 14 residues. The DNA of the CDR3 is TGCGCCAGCAGCTTCCCGGCGGGCAATCAGCCCCAGCATTTT. It translates to CASSFPAGNQPQHF.

The J gene is TRBJ1-1, the V gene TRBV12-3 or TRBV12-4; D gene uncertain. This CDR3 comprises 11 residues. Trimming pared 7 bases from V and 3 bases from J, leaving 6 bases between. CDR3 amino acids: CASTMYTEAFF. The CDR3 nucleotides are TGTGCCAGCACCATGTACACTGAAGCTTTCTTT.

The V and J genes are TRBV11-2 and TRBJ2-7; TRBD2 aligns across 12 bases. Looked up from germline, CDR1 is SGHAT and CDR2 is FQNNGV. The CDR3 is 16 residues long. Trimming cost V 4 bases and J 5 bases; bases outside gene matches: 9. The CDR3 spells CASSSRRLAGVDEQYF. The CDR3 DNA follows: TGTGCCAGCAGCTCCCGGAGACTAGCGGGAGTCGACGAGCAGTACTTC. Together with reference TRBV11-2 and TRBJ2-7, the CDR3 gives the full variable domain: EAGVAQSPRYKIIEKRQSVAFWCNPISGHATLYWYQQILGQGPKLLIQFQNNGVVDDSQLPKDRFSAERLKGVDSTLKIQPAKLEDSAVYLCASSSRRLAGVDEQYFGPGTRLTVT.

The genes are TRBV11-3 and TRBJ1-5; possible D gene TRBD1, 5 bases. The CDR3 is 18 amino acids. Trimming took 1 base from V and 0 from J, leaving 16 bases between them. Looked up from germline, CDR1 is SGHNT and CDR2 is YENEEA. CDR3: CASSLGVRQLNSNQPQHF. The CDR3 nucleotides are TGTGCCAGCAGCTTAGGGGTTCGACAGCTAAATAGCAATCAGCCCCAGCATTTT.

This chain links TRBV14 with TRBJ1-1; 10 nucleotides line up with TRBD1. Trimming at V came to 8 bases and at J to 6 bases, leaving 9 bases not matched to a gene. The CDR3 runs 14 residues. CDR1 and CDR2 (germline): SGHDN, FVKESK. Here the CDR3 DNA reads TGTGCCAGCGGTCGACAGGGGGCGAATGCTGAAGCTTTCTTT. This sequence encodes CASGRQGANAEAFF.

V and J are TRBV7-2 and TRBJ2-4, with a weak D call TRBD1 (6 bases). The V end was cut by 1 base, the J end by 6 bases, with 13 bases between. The CDR3 consists of 15 residues. The V gene's germline CDR1 is SGHTA and CDR2 FQGNSA. In DNA form, the CDR3 reads TGTGCCAGCAGCTTAGTGGGGGCCGTCCCAAACATTCAGTACTTC. This codes for CASSLVGAVPNIQYF.

V is TRBV5-1 and J is TRBJ2-3; D unclear. Germline CDR1 and CDR2: SGHRS and YFSETQ. Trimming stripped 1 base from V and 7 bases from J, with 10 bases between. The CDR3 runs to 13 residues. CDR3 sequence: CASSLKSNNTQYF. CDR3 sequence (DNA): TGCGCCAGCAGCTTGAAATCCAACAATACGCAGTATTTT.

This chain links TRBV28 with TRBJ1-2, with D unclear. Looked up from germline, CDR1 is MDHEN and CDR2 is SYDVKM. V was pared by 2 bases and J by 6 bases, with 4 bases between. CDR3 size: 11 residues. CDR3 protein: CASSLRDGYTF. As DNA, the CDR3 is TGTGCCAGCAGTTTACGCGATGGCTACACCTTC.

The genes are TRBV5-6 and TRBJ2-7; 8 bases are shared with TRBD1. The CDR3 contains 13 residues. The junction had 5 bases not matched to a gene; V was cut back by 3 bases and J by 6 bases. Germline V lookup: CDR1 SGHDT, CDR2 YYEEEE. This CDR3 is CASSSGQAREQYF. CDR3 sequence (DNA): TGTGCCAGCAGCTCGGGACAGGCGCGCGAGCAGTACTTC.